This T cell receptor beta chain was captured by sequencing in a study of blood T cell repertoires in COVID-19. Study-wide context: T cells, B-cell-depleted T cells, or PBMCs provided the cDNA or gDNA that served as material.

Sequencing was performed with immunoSEQ multiplex PCR; in TCRdb, only in-frame clones are kept and a portion is missing. This sample has approximately 97,000 clones, with approximately 78% found just once. The source is a man in his 60s with active or convalescent COVID-19. The sequenced sample consisted of peripheral blood.

CDR3 loop: CASSQRLAINNEQFF. In DNA, the CDR3 is TGTGCCAGCAGCCAAAGACTAGCGATAAACAATGAGCAGTTCTTC. The chain employs TRBV4-2 and TRBJ2-1, with TRBD2 identical over 8 bases. Germline values: CDR1 LGHNA, CDR2 YNFKEQ. The CDR3 runs to 15 residues. After removal of 2 bases from V and 5 bases from J, the junction contained 5 bases not matched to a gene.